This TCR beta chain was sequenced during a study of CD8 T cells in ankylosing spondylitis. As the method for making TCR beta libraries, quantitative 5'-RACE with molecular barcodes was used. TCRdb recomputed calls from the 5' RACE reads with MiXCR, one row per CDR3 protein. The table has hundreds of thousands of distinct CDR3 sequences, approximately 12% seen once. Study-level results: One TCR beta motif, made up of about 8 highly homologous variants, appeared characteristic of ankylosing spondylitis blood. Earlier studies detected some motif variants in reactive arthritis synovial fluid and blood. Clones linked to disease were reported to show significant enrichment in matched ankylosing spondylitis synovial fluid. Disease-linked clones bore a CD8+ phenotype and were relatively rare in peripheral blood.

About this clonotype: Its antigen remains unknown.

Germline V gene sequence: CDR1 SGHDT, CDR2 YYEEEE. The CDR3 spans 14 residues. V was pared by 0 bases and J by 1 base, with 7 bases between. The V call is TRBV5-6, the J call TRBJ2-5; D gene ambiguous. Sequencing input: blood, either unsorted or a sorted T cell fraction (not recorded which). This TCR derives from a male donor with ankylosing spondylitis. DNA of the CDR3: TGTGCCAGCAGCTTGGGGCCAGCCCAAGAGACCCAGTACTTC. Translated, it gives CASSLGPAQETQYF.